A single sample gave rise to the 13 T cell receptor beta chains below, sequenced in a study of glioma-infiltrating T cells. TCR alpha and beta CDR3 regions were amplified from RNA using iRepertoire nested multiplex PCR. From the multiplex PCR reads, TCRdb called clonotypes with MiXCR, one entry per CDR3 protein. The data show more than 95,000 distinct CDR3 sequences, with roughly 24% seen just once and roughly 15% held by the top ten. Sequenced: glioma tissue, nonneoplastic brain tissue, or PBMCs (not recorded which). The source is a human donor with low-grade glioma or glioblastoma, undergoing nonglioma brain surgery, or in good health (not recorded which).

This clonotype was seen repeatedly, ten times or more. The V and J genes are TRBV19 and TRBJ1-1, with 9 bases identical to TRBD1. CDR1 is LNHDA, CDR2 SQIVND, per germline (reference sequence). The CDR3 is made up of 14 amino acids. The J segment lost 3 bases and the V segment lost 6 bases, leaving 5 bases of the junction unmatched. The CDR3 DNA sequence: TGTGCCAGTAGCCGGACAGGGGTGCACACTGAAGCTTTCTTT. Encoded protein: CASSRTGVHTEAFF.

With regard to this clonotype: Just one base apart from a much larger clone, this may be a read error. This CDR3 reads CSASMGIPGEPFF. The CDR3 nucleotides are TGCAGTGCCTCAATGGGCATCCCGGGGGAGCCGTTTTTT. The rearrangement uses TRBV20-1 and TRBJ2-2, with D possibly being TRBD2 (6 bases). The CDR3 spans 13 residues. CDR1 and CDR2 (germline): DFQATT, SNEGSKA (reference sequence).

This clonotype was seen many times. V is TRBV24-1 and J is TRBJ2-3; weak D call: TRBD2 (5 bases). Trimming took 5 bases from V and 2 from J, leaving 16 bases between them. CDR1 KGHDR and CDR2 SFDVKD come from the germline V gene. CDR3 length: 16 amino acids. This CDR3 reads CATSVAWTHDTDTQYF. The CDR3 nucleotides read TGTGCCACCAGTGTCGCCTGGACTCACGACACAGATACGCAGTATTTT.

This sequence joins TRBV29-1 and TRBJ2-2, with TRBD1 matching over 10 bases. The CDR3 runs 14 residues. CDR1 SQVTM and CDR2 ANQGSEA come from the germline V gene. V lost 4 bases, J lost 6 bases, and 5 bases stayed unmatched. DNA for the CDR3: TGCAGCGTTGGAGGGGGACAGGGGTCCGGGGAGCTGTTTTTT. Its protein product is CSVGGGQGSGELFF.

Of note for this clonotype: Being one base from a much bigger clone, this may be a read error. The V gene is TRBV3-1, the J gene TRBJ2-1; 10 bases agree with TRBD2. This CDR3 has 14 amino acids. CDR1 is LGHDT and CDR2 is YNNKEL in the germline V gene (reference sequence). The CDR3 nucleotides read TGTGCCAGCGGCCAAGTTACTAGCGGGGTAGAGCAGTTCTTC. Amino acid sequence: CASGQVTSGVEQFF.

This clonotype was seen repeatedly, ten times or more. This chain connects TRBV6-1 to TRBJ2-7; 10 bases fit TRBD1. With V trimmed by 5 bases and J by 0 bases, 7 bases remained unmatched. This CDR3 contains 16 residues. Germline CDR1 is MNHNS and CDR2 is SASEGT. The CDR3 is CASSTIRDRGSYEQYF. The DNA for the CDR3 is TGTGCCAGCAGTACCATCCGGGACAGGGGCTCCTACGAGCAGTACTTC.

This clonotype was recorded at least ten times. The V gene is TRBV6-1, the J gene TRBJ1-1; D uncertain. There are 17 residues in the CDR3. From germline, CDR1 is MNHNS and CDR2 SASEGT. Trimming pared 5 bases from V and 4 bases from J, leaving 23 bases between. The CDR3, as DNA: TGTGCCAGCAGTTATAATACCGGGCCGATTTCTCGCACTGAAGCTTTCTTT. As protein: CASSYNTGPISRTEAFF.

This clonotype was observed at least ten times. This chain links TRBV4-2 with TRBJ1-1; D possibly corresponds to TRBD1 (5 bases). This CDR3 region has 16 residues. CDR1 and CDR2 from the germline V gene are LGHNA and YNFKEQ. V lost 0 bases, J lost 4 bases, and 15 bases lay in between. This chain's CDR3 is CASSQDLGPGSTEAFF. DNA for the CDR3: TGTGCCAGCAGCCAAGACTTGGGGCCAGGGTCCACTGAAGCTTTCTTT.

This clonotype was observed at least ten times. V is TRBV4-3 and J is TRBJ1-3; D unresolved. CDR1 and CDR2 (germline): LGHNA, YSLEER. V lost 0 bases and J lost 4, with 10 bases in between. The CDR3 length is 15 residues. The CDR3 bases are TGCGCCAGCAGCCAAGATCTTCACGGCGGAAACACCATATATTTT. It is translated as CASSQDLHGGNTIYF.

In the case of this clonotype: A clone one base away is much larger, so this may be a read error. In this CDR3 the conserved last residue, phenylalanine or tryptophan, is missing, so a read error is likely. The chain is built from TRBV19 and TRBJ2-5, with D maybe TRBD1 (6 bases). The V gene lost 6 bases and the J gene lost 7 bases, with 9 bases spanning the gap. The CDR3 extends over 11 amino acids. Germline V CDR1 and CDR2: LNHDA, SQIVND (reference sequence). CDR3 sequence reads: CASRTGSTQYL. The DNA of the CDR3 is TGTGCCAGTAGGACAGGTTCGACCCAGTACCTC.

The chain couples TRBV4-3 to TRBJ2-1; 11 bases match TRBD2. This CDR3 comprises 18 residues. V dropped 0 bases and J dropped 5; count of bases not matched to a gene: 9. The germline gives CDR1 LGHNA, CDR2 YSLEER. Here the CDR3 DNA reads TGCGCCAGCAGCCAAGATAACGTAGCGGGAGGGGCTCACAATGAGCAGTTCTTC. This translates into CASSQDNVAGGAHNEQFF.

The sample holds many counts of this clonotype. This chain connects TRBV28 to TRBJ2-4, with D possibly TRBD1 on 6 matching bases. With 4 bases removed from V and 6 bases from J, the gap between germline ends came to 16 bases. The germline V gene encodes CDR1 MDHEN and CDR2 SYDVKM. CDR3 length equals 15 residues. CDR3 DNA: TGTGCCAGCAGTTCGGCCGCAGGCAGGGGAAACATTCAGTACTTC. Translation: CASSSAAGRGNIQYF.

The V gene is TRBV3-1, the J gene TRBJ2-1, with D perhaps matching TRBD2 (5 bases). V was clipped by 3 bases and J by 3 bases, with 12 bases between them. Germline CDR1 reads LGHDT; CDR2 reads YNNKEL (reference sequence). This CDR3 has 15 amino acids. The CDR3 region is CASSQQEVIYNEQFF. The CDR3 DNA is TGTGCCAGCAGCCAGCAGGAGGTGATCTACAATGAGCAGTTCTTC.